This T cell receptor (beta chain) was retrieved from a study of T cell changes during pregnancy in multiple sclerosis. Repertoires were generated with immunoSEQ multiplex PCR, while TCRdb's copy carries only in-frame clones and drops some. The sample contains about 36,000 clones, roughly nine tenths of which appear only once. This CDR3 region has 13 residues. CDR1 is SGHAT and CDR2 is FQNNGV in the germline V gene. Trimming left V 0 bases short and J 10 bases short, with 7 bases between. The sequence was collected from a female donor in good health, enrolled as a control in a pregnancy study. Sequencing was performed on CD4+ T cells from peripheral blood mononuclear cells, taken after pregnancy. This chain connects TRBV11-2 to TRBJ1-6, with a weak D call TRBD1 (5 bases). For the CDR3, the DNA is TGTGCCAGCAGCTTAGACGGGGGATCACCCCTCCACTTT. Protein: CASSLDGGSPLHF.